Only a few counts were recorded for the clone carrying this T cell receptor beta chain. Its antigen is unidentified. An end of the junction does not agree with germline; a read error may underlie this. This specimen belongs to a study of T cells in Graves' hyperthyroidism and ophthalmopathy. Stable hyperthyroidism: no ophthalmopathy progression over 18 months of follow-up. Orbital computed tomography, thyroid ultrasound, serum thyroxine and TRAb, and clinical symptoms together informed the diagnoses. Germline CDR1 DFQATT, CDR2 SNEGSKA (reference sequence). This CDR3 comprises 12 residues. Study-level findings and limits: Researchers found most expanded thyroid clonotypes above 0.001 in blood as well.

TCR beta CDR3 region amplification was performed from RNA transcripts. RT-PCR in the first round (using the HTBI primer set) targeted the TCR CDR3. TCRdb used MiXCR to reprocess the multiplex PCR reads, holding one entry per CDR3 protein. This sample yields about 560,000 distinct CDR3 sequences, of which about a sixth are seen a single time; around 19% belongs to the top ten. The receptor comes from a woman between 18 and 29 years old with Graves' hyperthyroidism. The chain combines TRBV20-1 with TRBJ1-1; D remains unclear. The sequenced sample consisted of blood. The chain's CDR3 is CSASRANNEAFF. DNA for the CDR3: TGCAGTGCTTCCCGGGCAAACAATGAAGCTTTCTTT.